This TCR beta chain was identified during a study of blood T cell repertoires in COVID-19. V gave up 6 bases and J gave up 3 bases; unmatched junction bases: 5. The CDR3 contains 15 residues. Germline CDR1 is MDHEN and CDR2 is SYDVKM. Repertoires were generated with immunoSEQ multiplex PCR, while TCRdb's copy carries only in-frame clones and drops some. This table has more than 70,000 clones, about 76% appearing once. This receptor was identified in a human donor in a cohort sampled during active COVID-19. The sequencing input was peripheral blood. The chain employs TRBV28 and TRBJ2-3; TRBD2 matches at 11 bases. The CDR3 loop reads CASSPRTSGTDTQYF. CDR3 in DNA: TGTGCCAGCAGCCCTCGGACTAGCGGGACAGATACGCAGTATTTT. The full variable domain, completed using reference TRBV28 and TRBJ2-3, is DVKVTQSSRYLVKRTGEKVFLECVQDMDHENMFWYRQDPGLGLRLIYFSYDVKMKEKGDIPEGYSVSREKKERFSLILESASTNQTSMYLCASSPRTSGTDTQYFGPGTRLTVL.